What follows are 7 T cell receptor beta chains derived from one specimen sequenced in a study of cytotoxic CD8 clonotypes in ibrutinib-treated CLL. The repertoire was sequenced with immunoSEQ multiplex PCR; TCRdb's copy has only in-frame clones and lacks some. The sample holds fewer than 25,000 clones, roughly 62% seen once. Sample: PBMCs, taken after 24 months of ibrutinib treatment. Receptor source: a human donor with chronic lymphocytic leukemia.

The genes are TRBV27 and TRBJ2-1; the D gene is possibly TRBD2 (5 bases). The CDR3 sequence is 11 residues long. The germline V and J ends were trimmed by 3 bases and 8 bases, with 5 bases remaining between them. Germline assignment: CDR1 MNHEY and CDR2 SMNVEV (reference sequence). In nucleotides, the CDR3 is TGTGCCAGCAGTTTCGGGGATGAGCAGTTCTTC. As protein: CASSFGDEQFF.

The table lists this clone with a few counts. The V call is TRBV2, the J call TRBJ1-6; 7 positions match TRBD1. The CDR3 totals 15 residues. Germline V gene sequence: CDR1 SNHLY, CDR2 FYNNEI. Trimming at V came to 7 bases and at J to 7 bases, leaving 10 bases not matched to a gene. The chain's CDR3 is CASTLLGQNNSPLHF. In nucleotides, the CDR3 is TGTGCCAGCACCCTGCTGGGACAGAACAATTCACCCCTCCACTTT.

The chain is built from TRBV4-1 and TRBJ2-7, with 7 bases identical to TRBD1. The CDR3 is 16 amino acids. From germline, CDR1 is MGHRA and CDR2 YSYEKL. With V trimmed by 0 bases and J by 0 bases, 5 bases remained unmatched. The CDR3 spells CASSQEGQDFSYEQYF. CDR3 DNA sequence: TGCGCCAGCAGCCAAGAAGGACAGGACTTCTCCTACGAGCAGTACTTC.

The rearrangement uses TRBV4-1 and TRBJ1-2; the D is unclear. CDR3 length equals 14 residues. V lost 0 bases and J lost 4, with 9 bases in between. Per the germline V gene, CDR1 is MGHRA and CDR2 is YSYEKL. The chain's CDR3 is CASSQDKGSYGYTF. The CDR3 nucleotides are TGCGCCAGCAGCCAAGATAAGGGCAGCTATGGCTACACCTTC.

This clone was counted only a few times. The rearrangement joins TRBV7-6 to TRBJ2-1, with D perhaps being TRBD1 or TRBD2 (5 bases each). Per the germline V gene, CDR1 is SGHVS and CDR2 is FNYEAQ. Trimming removed 1 base at V and 6 bases at J, with 13 bases between. This CDR3 has 15 amino acids. CDR3 protein: CASSLEWGLRNEQFF. The CDR3 DNA reads as TGTGCCAGCAGCTTAGAATGGGGGTTACGCAATGAGCAGTTCTTC.

The chain carries TRBV18 and TRBJ1-6, with a tentative D call TRBD1 (6 bases). This CDR3 region has 14 residues. V lost 5 bases and J 8 bases, leaving 13 bases between the germline ends. Germline-derived CDR1 and CDR2 are KGHSH and LQKENI. The CDR3 bases are TGTGCCAGCTCAGGGGGAGGGGGTGATTCACCCCTCCACTTT. Its translation is CASSGGGGDSPLHF. The whole variable domain, remainder taken from reference TRBV18 and TRBJ1-6, is NAGVMQNPRHLVRRRGQEARLRCSPMKGHSHVYWYRQLPEEGLKFMVYLQKENIIDESGMPKERFSAEFPKEGPSILRIQQVVRGDSAAYFCASSGGGGDSPLHFGNGTRLTVT.

In the case of this clone: At one boundary the junction diverges from the germline segment, which might be a read error. The chain is built from TRBV18 and TRBJ1-4, with D possibly being TRBD1 (5 bases). Germline V gives CDR1 KGHSH, CDR2 LQKENI. This CDR3 region has 11 residues. CDR3: CASSQDTFGKF. DNA for the CDR3: TGTGCCAGCTCACAGGACACTTTCGGAAAATTT.